These 8 T cell receptor beta chains were sequenced from one sample in a study of T-cell memory formation after mild COVID-19. Each CDR3 protein is one row after TCRdb ran MiXCR on the 5' RACE reads. The sample holds a few hundred thousand distinct CDR3 sequences; around 15% are singletons and the top ten take approximately 20%. The sequenced sample consisted of PBMCs or a T cell subset sorted from them (not recorded which). Source of these receptors: a man between 18 and 35 years old who had mild COVID-19 (a few samples of this study predate the infection). Cell type and time point are not known.

This clonotype was recorded a few times. This chain connects TRBV12-3 or TRBV12-4 to TRBJ2-7; TRBD1 might be the D (6 bases). The CDR3 extends over 13 amino acids. Trimming took off 5 bases at V and 5 bases at J, with 13 bases between the two ends. The CDR3 spells CASSVTGINEQYF. DNA for the CDR3: TGTGCCAGCAGTGTCACAGGGATCAACGAGCAGTACTTC.

There are many counts of this clonotype. The chain links TRBV9 to TRBJ2-1; a possible D gene is TRBD2 (6 bases). The germline gives CDR1 SGDLS, CDR2 YYNGEE. This CDR3 is 13 amino acids long. Trimming pared 0 bases from V and 7 bases from J, leaving 8 bases between. CDR3 region: CASSVDGGNEQFF. The DNA for the CDR3 is TGTGCCAGCAGCGTAGACGGGGGAAATGAGCAGTTCTTC.

This clonotype was found a few times. The genes are TRBV20-1 and TRBJ2-4; no firm D call. CDR3 size: 13 residues. The V end lost 5 bases, the J end lost 0 bases, and 8 bases lay between the germline ends. Germline-derived CDR1 and CDR2 are DFQATT and SNEGSKA (reference sequence). CDR3 in amino acids: CSAPYLAKNIQYF. The CDR3 nucleotides read TGCAGTGCTCCTTATCTAGCCAAAAACATTCAGTACTTC.

This clonotype was counted at least ten times. The genes are TRBV7-9 and TRBJ2-7, with TRBD1 identical over 7 bases. V was pared by 5 bases and J by 0 bases, with 1 base of the junction left unmatched. CDR3 size: 13 residues. Germline CDR1 SEHNR, CDR2 FQNEAQ (reference sequence). CDR3 coding DNA: TGTGCCAGCAGCCGGGACAGCTCCTACGAGCAGTACTTC. Protein: CASSRDSSYEQYF.

This clonotype showed up just a few times. This chain uses TRBV28 with TRBJ2-4, with TRBD2 as a possible D gene (6 bases). Looked up from germline, CDR1 is MDHEN and CDR2 is SYDVKM. This CDR3 contains 12 residues. V lost 8 bases, J lost 8 bases, and 13 bases lay in between. The CDR3 bases are TGTGCCAGCGGGGGGAGGATTCACATTCAGTACTTC. Protein product: CASGGRIHIQYF.

The J gene is TRBJ2-2, the V gene TRBV6-6; no firm D call. Germline V gives CDR1 MNHNY, CDR2 SVGAGI (reference sequence). V lost 6 bases to trimming and J lost 2 bases, with 13 bases between them. The CDR3 is 15 amino acids. Written as DNA, the CDR3 is TGTGCCAGCAGCCCCGGGTCTCCCAACACCGGGGAGCTGTTTTTT. This gives the protein CASSPGSPNTGELFF.

A few counts support this clonotype. The CDR3 reads CASSRETGTGLNYGYTF. The CDR3 DNA reads as TGTGCCAGCAGCCGAGAAACCGGGACAGGTTTGAACTATGGCTACACCTTC. The V gene is TRBV9, the J gene TRBJ1-2; 8 bases agree with TRBD1. The CDR3 runs 17 residues. Germline CDR1 is SGDLS and CDR2 is YYNGEE. The trim removed 4 bases at V and 2 bases at J, leaving 13 bases unmatched.

This clonotype was detected a few times. The chain carries TRBV18 and TRBJ1-2; 10 nucleotides align to TRBD1. The CDR3 runs 17 residues. Looked up from germline, CDR1 is KGHSH and CDR2 is LQKENI. J was trimmed by 4 bases and V by 5 bases; bases with no gene match: 13. The CDR3 DNA reads TGTGCCAGCTCATCCCGGGACAGGGGAAGTTTTGGCTATGGCTACACCTTC. Translated: CASSSRDRGSFGYGYTF. The full variable domain, with the rest looked up from reference TRBV18 and TRBJ1-2, is NAGVMQNPRHLVRRRGQEARLRCSPMKGHSHVYWYRQLPEEGLKFMVYLQKENIIDESGMPKERFSAEFPKEGPSILRIQQVVRGDSAAYFCASSSRDRGSFGYGYTFGSGTRLTVV.